Listed below are T cell receptor beta chains from one sample, sequenced in a study of T cell changes during pregnancy in multiple sclerosis. Measured with immunoSEQ multiplex PCR; TCRdb has only the in-frame clones, and not every one. The table has roughly 110,000 clones, about 89% seen once. This specimen consisted of peripheral blood, obtained before pregnancy. These receptors came from a female donor with multiple sclerosis, enrolled in a pregnancy study. CDR3s include the opening cysteine and the closing phenylalanine or tryptophan. A D gene is named only where the DNA matches it firmly. Clone size is not always given. Where it is, it says once, few, many or a class for expanded clones.

few	TRBV29-1	TRBD2	TRBJ2-3	TGCAGTGCAACTAGCGGAGGGGCAGATACGCAGTATTTT	CSATSGGADTQYF
NA	TRBV7-9	TRBD1	TRBJ1-1	TGTGCCAGCAGCTTAGTGTACAGGGGACTTGGGGGCACTGAAGCTTTCTTT	CASSLVYRGLGGTEAFF
NA	TRBV7-2	TRBD2	TRBJ2-7	TGTGCCAGCAGCCCCAAGGAAAGCAGAGCGGGACGGGTCTCTTTC	CASSPKESRAGRVSF
NA	TRBV27	TRBD2	TRBJ2-1	TGTGCCAGCAGTTCCGGGACTAGCGGCGACAATGAGCAGTTCTTC	CASSSGTSGDNEQFF
NA	TRBV5-1	NA	TRBJ1-1	TGCGCCAGCACGAAAGGCAGGGTGAACACTGAAGCTTTCTTT	CASTKGRVNTEAFF
NA	TRBV6-5	TRBD2	TRBJ2-1	TGTGCCTCCCATAGCGGGGGGCAATACAATGAGCAGTTCTTC	CASHSGGQYNEQFF
NA	TRBV28	TRBD2	TRBJ2-1	TGTGCCAGCAGCCGCGAACTAGCGGGAGGTAGGGATGAGCAGTTCTTC	CASSRELAGGRDEQFF
NA	TRBV7-8	NA	TRBJ2-1	TGTGCCTCCGGGACAACAAATGAGCAGTTCTTC	CASGTTNEQFF
NA	TRBV9	NA	TRBJ1-6	TGTGCCAGCAGCGTAACAACAGGGAATTCACCCCTCCACTTT	CASSVTTGNSPLHF
NA	TRBV2	NA	TRBJ1-3	TGTGCCAGCAATCAGGGATTTGGAAACACCATATATTTT	CASNQGFGNTIYF
NA	TRBV5-4	TRBD1	TRBJ1-2	TGTGCCAGCAGCCTGCCGGGACAGGGTTACTATGGCTACACCTTC	CASSLPGQGYYGYTF